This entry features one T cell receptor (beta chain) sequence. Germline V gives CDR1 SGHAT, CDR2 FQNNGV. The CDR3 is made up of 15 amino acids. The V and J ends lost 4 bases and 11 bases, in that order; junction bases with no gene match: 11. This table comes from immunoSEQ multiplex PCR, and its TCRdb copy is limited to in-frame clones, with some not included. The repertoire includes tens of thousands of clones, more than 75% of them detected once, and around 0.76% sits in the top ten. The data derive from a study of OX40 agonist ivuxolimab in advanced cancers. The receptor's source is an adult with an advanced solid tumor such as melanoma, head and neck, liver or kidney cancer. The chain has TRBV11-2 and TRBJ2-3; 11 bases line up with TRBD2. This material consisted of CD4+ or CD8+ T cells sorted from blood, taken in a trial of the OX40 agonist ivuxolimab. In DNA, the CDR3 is TGTGCCAGCAGCTCCATCGGACTAGCGGGCCCTAGGCAGTATTTT. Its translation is CASSSIGLAGPRQYF. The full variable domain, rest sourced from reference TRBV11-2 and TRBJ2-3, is EAGVAQSPRYKIIEKRQSVAFWCNPISGHATLYWYQQILGQGPKLLIQFQNNGVVDDSQLPKDRFSAERLKGVDSTLKIQPAKLEDSAVYLCASSSIGLAGPRQYFGPGTRLTVL.